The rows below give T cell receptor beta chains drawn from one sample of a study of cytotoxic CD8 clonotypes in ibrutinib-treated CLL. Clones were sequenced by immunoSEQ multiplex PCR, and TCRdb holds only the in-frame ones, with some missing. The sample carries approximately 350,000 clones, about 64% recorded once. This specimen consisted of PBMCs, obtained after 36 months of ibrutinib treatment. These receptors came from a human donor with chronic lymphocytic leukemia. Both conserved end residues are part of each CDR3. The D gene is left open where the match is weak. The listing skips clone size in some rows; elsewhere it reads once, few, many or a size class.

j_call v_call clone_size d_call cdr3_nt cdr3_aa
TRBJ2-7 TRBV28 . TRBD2 TGTGCCAGCAGTTTATGGGGAGGGGAGTTCCACGAGCAGTACTTC CASSLWGGEFHEQYF
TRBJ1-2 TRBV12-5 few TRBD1 TGTGCTAGTGGCACCGGGACAGGGCCAAGTTATGGCTACACCTTC CASGTGTGPSYGYTF
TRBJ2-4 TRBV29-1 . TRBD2 TGCAGCGTGCGGACGGGAGGTGCCAAAAACATTCAGTACTTC CSVRTGGAKNIQYF
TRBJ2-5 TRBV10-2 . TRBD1 TGCGCCAGCAGTGAGACGGCGGGACAGGGGGCCGGCGCACGAAAAGAGACCCAGTACTTC CASSETAGQGAGARKETQYF
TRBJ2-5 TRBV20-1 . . TGCAGTGCTTACAAAGAGACCCAGTACTTC CSAYKETQYF
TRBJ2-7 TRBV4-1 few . TGCGCCAGCAGCCAAGGGGGAAGCGACGAGCAGTACTTC CASSQGGSDEQYF
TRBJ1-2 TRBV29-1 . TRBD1 TGCAGCGTTGAACTTCTGGCGACAGGGTTATATGGCTACACCTTC CSVELLATGLYGYTF
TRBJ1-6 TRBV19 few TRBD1 TGTGCCAGTAGTCCAGGGGGGCTGAGCTCCTATAATTCACCCCTCCACTTT CASSPGGLSSYNSPLHF
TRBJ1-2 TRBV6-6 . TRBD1 TGTGCCAGCGGACCAGGGACAGCAAATAACTATGGCTACACCTTC CASGPGTANNYGYTF
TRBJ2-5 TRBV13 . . TGTGCCAGCAGCTTAGTCGGAAGGAAAGAGACCCAGTACTTC CASSLVGRKETQYF
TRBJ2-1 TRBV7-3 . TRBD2 TGTGCCAGCAGCTTGATTGCGGGAGGGCCAGGGAATGAGCAGTTCTTC CASSLIAGGPGNEQFF
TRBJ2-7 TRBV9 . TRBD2 TGTGCCAGCAGCGCGGGACTAGCGTCCCCCTACGAGCAGTACTTC CASSAGLASPYEQYF
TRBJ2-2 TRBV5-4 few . TGTGCCAGCAACAACAACCGGGCGGGGACTTCAACCGGGGAGCTGTTTTTT CASNNNRAGTSTGELFF
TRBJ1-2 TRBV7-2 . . TGTGCCAGCAGCTCTTACCTCCAGGGGTATGCTTATGGCTACACCTTC CASSSYLQGYAYGYTF
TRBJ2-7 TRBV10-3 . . TGTGCCATCAGGCCCGGGACGGCAACCTACGAGCAGTACTTC CAIRPGTATYEQYF
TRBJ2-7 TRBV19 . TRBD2 TGTGCCAGTAGTATCAGTAGCGGGAGTAAAGAGCAGTACTTC CASSISSGSKEQYF
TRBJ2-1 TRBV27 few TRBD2 TGTGCCAGCAGTTTTAGCGGGAGGGCCCACAATGAGCAGTTCTTC CASSFSGRAHNEQFF
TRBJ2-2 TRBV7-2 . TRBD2 TGTGCCAGCAGGCCTACACTAGCGGGATTGAACGGGGAGCTGTTTTTT CASRPTLAGLNGELFF
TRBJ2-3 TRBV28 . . TGTGCCAGCAGTAATCCGGGACTCCGACACACAGATACGCAGTATTTT CASSNPGLRHTDTQYF
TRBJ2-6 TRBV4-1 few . TGCGCCAGCAGCCAAGATCGAGGTTTCCGCTCTGGGGCCAACGTCCTGACTTTC CASSQDRGFRSGANVLTF
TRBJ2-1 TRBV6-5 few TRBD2 TGTGCCAGCAGTTACAGCGGGAGGTGTGGTGAGCAGTTCTTC CASSYSGRCGEQFF
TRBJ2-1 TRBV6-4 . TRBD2 TGTGCCAGCAGTGCTCAGGCGGGGGGTGAGCAGTTCTTC CASSAQAGGEQFF
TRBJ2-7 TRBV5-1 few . TGCGCCAGCAGCCCTCGCTCCTACGAGCAGTACTTC CASSPRSYEQYF
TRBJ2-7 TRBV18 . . TGTGCCAGCTCACCACTCCAGGTGACCTCCTACGAGCAGTACTTC CASSPLQVTSYEQYF
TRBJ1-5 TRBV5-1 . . TGCGCCAGCAGTTTGAGATCGTATAGCAATCAGCCCCAGCATTTT CASSLRSYSNQPQHF
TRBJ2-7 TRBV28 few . TGTGCCAGCGAGTGGAGTAGGGCTTCCGAGCAGTACTTC CASEWSRASEQYF
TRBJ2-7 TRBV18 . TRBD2 TGTGCCAGTGGTAGCGGGCCTAGGTCCTACGAGCAGTACTTC CASGSGPRSYEQYF
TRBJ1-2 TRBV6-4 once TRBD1 TGTGCCAGCAGTGACTCGACAGGGTCGGGTGGCTACACCTTC CASSDSTGSGGYTF
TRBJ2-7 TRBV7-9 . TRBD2 TGTGCCAGCAGCCACCCCGGACTAGCTCACGAGCAGTACTTC CASSHPGLAHEQYF
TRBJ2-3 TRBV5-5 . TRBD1 TGTGCCAGCAACGACAGGGTAGTCACAGATACGCAGTATTTT CASNDRVVTDTQYF
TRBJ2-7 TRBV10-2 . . TGCGCCAGCAGACGCGACAGCTACGAGCAGTACTTC CASRRDSYEQYF
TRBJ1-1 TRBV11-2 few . TGTGCCAGCAGCTTAGGGCAGGTCACTGAAGCTTTCTTT CASSLGQVTEAFF
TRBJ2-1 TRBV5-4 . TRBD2 TGTGCCAGCAGCACCAGCGGGAGATTCAACTACAATGAGCAGTTCTTC CASSTSGRFNYNEQFF
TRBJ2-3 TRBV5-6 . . TGTGCCAGCAGCTTGATCGGGTCATCCGGGGTAGATACGCAGTATTTT CASSLIGSSGVDTQYF
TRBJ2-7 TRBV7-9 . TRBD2 TGTGCCAGCAGCCAGGGGGGGACTAGCGGTTCCTACGAGCAGTACTTC CASSQGGTSGSYEQYF
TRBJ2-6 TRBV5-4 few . TGTGCCAGCAGCCGCACCTCTGGGGCCAACGTCCTGACTTTC CASSRTSGANVLTF
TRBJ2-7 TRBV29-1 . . TGCAGCGGGCAGGAGAACTCCTACGAGCAGTACTTC CSGQENSYEQYF
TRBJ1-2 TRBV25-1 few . TGTGCCAGCAGTGAATGGTCAGGGGATGGCTACACCTTC CASSEWSGDGYTF
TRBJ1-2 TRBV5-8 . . TGTGCCAGCAGCTTGGCCAGGTTGGGAGTCGGCTACACCTTC CASSLARLGVGYTF
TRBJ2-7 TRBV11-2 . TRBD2 TGTGCCAGCAGGCTAGCGGGAGGTTACTCCTACGAGCAGTACTTC CASRLAGGYSYEQYF
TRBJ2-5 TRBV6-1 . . TGTGCCAGCATCGCTACAGGGTTCCAAGAGACCCAGTACTTC CASIATGFQETQYF
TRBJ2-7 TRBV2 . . TGTGCCAGCAGTACCGACAGCCGGGACGACTTC CASSTDSRDDF
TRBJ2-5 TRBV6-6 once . TGTGCCAGCGAGAGGGACACCCAGACCCAGTACTTC CASERDTQTQYF
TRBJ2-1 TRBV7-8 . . TGTGCCAGCAGCCCCCCATTCAACAATGAGCAGTTCTTC CASSPPFNNEQFF
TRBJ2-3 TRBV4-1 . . TGCGCCAGCAGCCAAGTAGGTCTTAGCACAGATACGCAGTATTTT CASSQVGLSTDTQYF
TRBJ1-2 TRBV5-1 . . TGCGCCAGCAGCTTGGGCGACAGATTATACACCTTC CASSLGDRLYTF
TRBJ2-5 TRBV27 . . TGTGCCAGCAGCTGGGACCTCAACCAAGAGACCCAGTACTTC CASSWDLNQETQYF
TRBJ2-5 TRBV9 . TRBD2 TGTGCCAGCAGCCCACGGGGTAGCGGGGGCCAAGAGACCCAGTACTTC CASSPRGSGGQETQYF
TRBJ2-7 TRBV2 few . TGTGCCAGCAGTTCCCCGGGACCAACCTCCTACGAGCAGTACTTC CASSSPGPTSYEQYF
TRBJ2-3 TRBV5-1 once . TGCGCCAGCAGCTCCCGGGACCACTCCCCAGATACGCAGTATTTT CASSSRDHSPDTQYF
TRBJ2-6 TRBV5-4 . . TGTGCCAGCAGTCCTCGGAGCATCTCTGGGGCCAACGTCCTGACTTTC CASSPRSISGANVLTF
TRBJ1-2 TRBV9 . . TGTGCCAGCAGCGTAGGTCAGGCTAACTATGGCTACACCTTC CASSVGQANYGYTF
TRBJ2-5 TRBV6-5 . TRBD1 TGTGCCAGCAGTTATAGGGACAGGGTACAAGAGACCCAGTACTTC CASSYRDRVQETQYF
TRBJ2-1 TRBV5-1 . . TGCGCCAGCAGCTTGGTCGGGGACGGATACAATGAGCAGTTCTTC CASSLVGDGYNEQFF
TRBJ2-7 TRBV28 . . TGTGCCAGCAGTTTTGGGGACCCCGGGCAGTACTTC CASSFGDPGQYF
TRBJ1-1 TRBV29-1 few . TGCAGCGTTGAGGGGAGTTCGGAAGCTTTCTTT CSVEGSSEAFF
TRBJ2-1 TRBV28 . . TGTGCCAGCAGTTCACAGGGACATGAGCAGTTCTTC CASSSQGHEQFF
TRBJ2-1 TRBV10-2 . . TGCGCCAGCAGGGAGACATGGTACAATGAGCAGTTCTTC CASRETWYNEQFF
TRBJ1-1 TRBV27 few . TGTGCCAGCAGTGAAAACAGGGCCACTGAAGCTTTCTTT CASSENRATEAFF